Each of the 26 T cell receptor beta chains below was sequenced from the same sample in a study of cytomegalovirus exposure and HLA in healthy donors. The PCR was carried out with 60 Vbeta primers and 13 Jbeta primers. The protocol was immunoSEQ multiplex PCR, while the TCRdb copy is restricted to in-frame clones and leaves out a portion. The sample yields about 120,000 clones, about four fifths seen once. Specimen: PBMCs. The receptors were sampled from a woman aged 18-29 years in good health and CMV-seronegative.

The chain combines TRBV19 with TRBJ2-1; 9 bases map to TRBD2. This CDR3 is built from 16 residues. The ends lost 4 bases at V and 10 bases at J; junction bases unmatched: 14. The germline gives CDR1 LNHDA, CDR2 SQIVND (reference sequence). The CDR3 loop is CASSNPVTSGTREQFF. CDR3 coding DNA: TGTGCCAGTAGTAATCCGGTGACTAGCGGTACGAGGGAGCAGTTCTTC.

This chain links TRBV6-5 with TRBJ1-1; tentative D call: TRBD1 (6 bases). The V end was cut by 7 bases, the J end by 11 bases, with 23 bases between. Germline-derived CDR1 and CDR2 are MNHEY and SVGAGI. This CDR3 has 14 residues. CDR3 in DNA: TGTGCCAGCAAGACTAAACAGGGCCCAGGGTTGGCTTTCTTT. It is translated as CASKTKQGPGLAFF.

The chain links TRBV11-2 to TRBJ1-2, with a tentative D call TRBD1 (5 bases). V shed 2 bases and J shed 7 bases, with 14 bases lying between them. Germline loops: CDR1 SGHAT, CDR2 FQNNGV. The CDR3 runs to 14 residues. The CDR3 loop is CASSLRGYSGGYTF. DNA of the CDR3: TGTGCCAGCAGCTTAAGGGGTTACTCCGGTGGCTACACCTTC.

This clone appeared once. The rearrangement links TRBV5-1 to TRBJ1-4, with TRBD1 matching over 7 bases. CDR1 is SGHRS and CDR2 is YFSETQ in the germline V gene. After removal of 4 bases from V and 0 bases from J, the junction contained 6 bases not matched to a gene. The CDR3 loop spans 16 amino acids. The CDR3 coding sequence is TGCGCCAGCAGCATTGGGACAGCGGCAACTAATGAAAAACTGTTTTTT. Translated, it gives CASSIGTAATNEKLFF.

The J gene is TRBJ1-1, the V gene TRBV18; D unclear. Trimming cost V 4 bases and J 1 base, with 13 bases left between them. Germline V lookup: CDR1 KGHSH, CDR2 LQKENI. This CDR3 has 15 amino acids. CDR3 nucleotides: TGTGCCAGCTCACGGCTGGAGGGCAAGAACACTGAAGCTTTCTTT. It yields the protein CASSRLEGKNTEAFF. The full variable domain, with the rest looked up from reference TRBV18 and TRBJ1-1, is NAGVMQNPRHLVRRRGQEARLRCSPMKGHSHVYWYRQLPEEGLKFMVYLQKENIIDESGMPKERFSAEFPKEGPSILRIQQVVRGDSAAYFCASSRLEGKNTEAFFGQGTRLTVV.

The chain combines TRBV5-6 with TRBJ1-1, with D possibly matching TRBD1 (5 bases). The germline gives CDR1 SGHDT, CDR2 YYEEEE. The CDR3 extends over 14 amino acids. V was pared by 2 bases and J by 6 bases, with 14 bases between. The CDR3 protein is CASSLTRGVAEAFF. The CDR3 DNA follows: TGTGCCAGCAGCTTAACCCGGGGGGTAGCTGAAGCTTTCTTT.

This clone occurred a few times. The chain joins TRBV2 to TRBJ2-3; TRBD1 aligns across 8 bases. Germline V CDR1 and CDR2: SNHLY, FYNNEI. The CDR3 is 14 amino acids. J lost 5 bases, V lost 2 bases, and 3 bases had no gene match. CDR3 residues: CASSEQGAGDTQYF. The CDR3 DNA is TGTGCCAGCAGTGAACAGGGGGCAGGAGATACGCAGTATTTT.

The chain has TRBV5-1 and TRBJ2-7; perhaps TRBD1 as D (6 bases). V was clipped by 0 bases and J by 0 bases, with 13 bases between them. The CDR3 spans 16 residues. Germline values: CDR1 SGHRS, CDR2 YFSETQ. DNA for the CDR3: TGCGCCAGCAGCTTGGGAGGGACACCAATCTCCTACGAGCAGTACTTC. Its protein is CASSLGGTPISYEQYF.

This chain joins TRBV7-8 and TRBJ2-1; D is unresolved. The CDR3 is 12 amino acids. Trimming shortened V by 1 base and J by 8 bases, and 6 bases separated the two germline ends. CDR1 and CDR2 from the germline V gene are SGHVS and FQNEAQ. The CDR3 loop is CASSLVSDEQFF. DNA of the CDR3: TGTGCCAGCAGCTTAGTTTCCGATGAGCAGTTCTTC.

This chain joins TRBV7-6 and TRBJ2-1; 8 positions match TRBD1. There are 13 residues in the CDR3. Germline V gene sequence: CDR1 SGHVS, CDR2 FNYEAQ. Losses at the gene ends were 4 bases for V and 13 bases for J; bases not matched to a gene: 9. The CDR3: CASSSRPGGGQFF. CDR3 sequence (DNA): TGTGCCAGCAGCTCCCGCCCAGGGGGCGGACAGTTCTTC.

DNA of the CDR3: TGTGCCAGCAGCTTAATGCGGCAGTTAGCAGATACGCAGTATTTT. Its protein product is CASSLMRQLADTQYF. The gene calls are TRBV7-2 and TRBJ2-3; no definite D call. From germline, CDR1 is SGHTA and CDR2 FQGNSA. CDR3 length equals 15 residues. V was shortened by 2 bases and J by 4 bases, with 13 bases between the two germline ends.

As concerns this clone: One end of the junction varies from germline; a read error may be responsible. The genes are TRBV2 and TRBJ2-6; 9 bases are a match to TRBD1. This CDR3 has 16 residues. Germline V lookup: CDR1 SNHLY, CDR2 FYNNEI. The CDR3 sequence: CANHGQGRSGANGLTF. The CDR3 DNA reads as TGTGCCAACCACGGACAGGGGAGGTCTGGGGCCAACGGCCTGACTTTC.

V and J are TRBV4-1 and TRBJ1-1; 8 bases fit TRBD1. V shed 6 bases and J 6 bases; nucleotides not matched to a gene: 9. Germline V gene sequence: CDR1 MGHRA, CDR2 YSYEKL. The CDR3 is made up of 14 amino acids. The CDR3, as DNA: TGCGCCAGCAGGCACTCAGGGGGCGACGCTGAAGCTTTCTTT. Amino acid sequence: CASRHSGGDAEAFF.

The chain combines TRBV28 with TRBJ2-1; maybe TRBD2 (5 bases). Germline loops: CDR1 MDHEN, CDR2 SYDVKM. Trimming removed 6 bases from V and 3 bases from J, with 12 bases in between. The CDR3 covers 14 residues. CDR3 in DNA: TGTGCCAGCAGCCCCTTAGGGAGCTACAATGAGCAGTTCTTC. Translating gives CASSPLGSYNEQFF.

The chain carries TRBV7-6 and TRBJ2-7, with a tentative D call TRBD2 (5 bases). Trimming pared 5 bases from V and 0 bases from J, leaving 14 bases between. The germline V gene has CDR1 SGHVS and CDR2 FNYEAQ. The CDR3 length is 15 residues. The CDR3 region is CASSTTSLVSYEQYF. The CDR3 nucleotides are TGTGCCAGCAGCACCACTAGTCTCGTCTCCTACGAGCAGTACTTC. The whole variable domain, filled in from reference TRBV7-6 and TRBJ2-7, reads GAGVSQSPRYKVTKRGQDVALRCDPISGHVSLYWYRQALGQGPEFLTYFNYEAQQDKSGLPNDRFSAERPEGSISTLTIQRTEQRDSAMYRCASSTTSLVSYEQYFGPGTRLTVT.

The chain combines TRBV7-2 with TRBJ2-1; 10 positions agree with TRBD2. V was pared by 2 bases and J by 8 bases, with 9 bases of the junction left unmatched. Per germline, CDR1 SGHTA and CDR2 FQGNSA. The CDR3 spans 16 residues. CDR3 amino acids: CASSLRRGLAIYEQFF. For the CDR3, the DNA is TGTGCCAGCAGCTTACGACGGGGACTAGCGATATATGAGCAGTTCTTC. The whole variable domain, filled in from reference TRBV7-2 and TRBJ2-1, reads GAGVSQSPSNKVTEKGKDVELRCDPISGHTALYWYRQSLGQGLEFLIYFQGNSAPDKSGLPSDRFSAERTGGSVSTLTIQRTQQEDSAVYLCASSLRRGLAIYEQFFGPGTRLTVL.

The V call is TRBV19, the J call TRBJ2-1; possibly TRBD2 for D (5 bases). Germline V gene sequence: CDR1 LNHDA, CDR2 SQIVND (reference sequence). Trimming removed 4 bases at V and 0 bases at J, with 16 bases between. The CDR3 runs 17 residues. The CDR3 loop is CASSTLFAGASYNEQFF. For the CDR3, the DNA is TGTGCCAGTAGTACCCTATTCGCGGGCGCCTCCTACAATGAGCAGTTCTTC.

V and J are TRBV15 and TRBJ1-1; D might be TRBD1 (5 bases). The CDR3 spans 15 residues. Germline assignment: CDR1 LNHNV and CDR2 YYDKDF (reference sequence). Trimming took off 1 base at V and 4 bases at J, with 13 bases between the two ends. Here the CDR3 reads CATSRARAGATEAFF. The CDR3 DNA is TGTGCCACCAGCAGAGCCAGGGCGGGAGCCACTGAAGCTTTCTTT.

The chain joins TRBV13 to TRBJ2-1; TRBD2 agrees at 9 bases. The CDR3 is made up of 17 amino acids. The germline V gene has CDR1 PRHDT and CDR2 FYEKMQ (reference sequence). V was clipped by 5 bases and J by 8 bases; unmatched bases: 16. This CDR3 reads CASSPDGSGGIRDEQFF. In nucleotides, the CDR3 is TGTGCCAGCAGCCCCGATGGTAGCGGGGGTATCAGGGATGAGCAGTTCTTC.

The sample holds a few counts of this clone. The chain couples TRBV9 to TRBJ1-2; no firm D call. In germline, CDR1 is SGDLS, CDR2 YYNGEE. The CDR3 totals 16 residues. Trimming removed 3 bases at V and 8 bases at J, with 23 bases between. As DNA, the CDR3 is TGTGCCAGCAGCGCCGAGAGGTTTTTAACATTGCGGGGCTACACCTTC. Translated, it gives CASSAERFLTLRGYTF.

The table lists this clone with a few counts. The chain is built from TRBV5-1 and TRBJ2-5; 9 bases fit TRBD2. Germline loops: CDR1 SGHRS, CDR2 YFSETQ. The CDR3 sequence is 15 residues long. V gave up 0 bases and J gave up 5 bases; unmatched junction bases: 5. In DNA, the CDR3 is TGCGCCAGCAGCTTGGACCCTAGCGGGGTGGAGACCCAGTACTTC. This translates into CASSLDPSGVETQYF.

This clone was counted a few times. V is TRBV9 and J is TRBJ2-1; 12 nucleotides match TRBD2. CDR1 SGDLS and CDR2 YYNGEE come from the germline V gene. The CDR3 contains 18 residues. The trim removed 2 bases at V and 4 bases at J, leaving 10 bases unmatched. This CDR3 reads CASSVDTSGRFLYNEQFF. Here the CDR3 DNA reads TGTGCCAGCAGCGTCGATACTAGCGGGAGGTTCCTATACAATGAGCAGTTCTTC.

V usage is TRBV2 and J usage is TRBJ1-4, with D perhaps TRBD1 (5 bases). Between the trimmed V and J ends, which lost 6 bases and 0 bases, there was a span of 17 bases. This CDR3 is built from 17 residues. CDR1 SNHLY and CDR2 FYNNEI come from the germline V gene. The CDR3 sequence: CASSPQGTIATNEKLFF. In DNA, the CDR3 is TGTGCCAGCAGCCCGCAGGGAACCATCGCAACTAATGAAAAACTGTTTTTT.

V gene TRBV7-2 combines with J gene TRBJ1-1; 10 bases match TRBD1. The CDR3 extends over 15 amino acids. V was clipped by 4 bases and J by 0 bases; unmatched bases: 2. CDR1 and CDR2 from the germline V gene are SGHTA and FQGNSA. This CDR3 is CASSSGQGVNTEAFF. The CDR3 region has the DNA TGTGCCAGCAGCTCAGGACAGGGGGTGAACACTGAAGCTTTCTTT.

The rearrangement joins TRBV5-1 to TRBJ2-2; 12 nucleotides agree with TRBD2. This CDR3 is built from 18 residues. Germline values: CDR1 SGHRS, CDR2 YFSETQ. V shed 0 bases, J shed 4 bases, and the junction held 7 bases outside the gene matches. The CDR3 sequence is CASSLVLAGGPGTGELFF. Written as DNA, the CDR3 is TGCGCCAGCAGCTTGGTTCTAGCGGGAGGGCCGGGCACCGGGGAGCTGTTTTTT.

The chain uses TRBV13 and TRBJ1-4; TRBD1 aligns across 7 bases. V dropped 4 bases and J dropped 7; count of bases not matched to a gene: 6. Germline V gene sequence: CDR1 PRHDT, CDR2 FYEKMQ (reference sequence). The CDR3 contains 14 residues. CDR3 in DNA: TGTGCCAGCAGCTATCAGGGGGGTTCTGAAAAACTGTTTTTT. The encoded protein is CASSYQGGSEKLFF.